The rows below give T cell receptor beta chains drawn from one sample of a study of long-term antiretroviral therapy in people with HIV. The table came from immunoSEQ multiplex PCR; TCRdb's copy has only in-frame clones and leaves some out. The sample shows roughly 19,000 clones, 80% to 95% of them seen only once. The input for sequencing was unsorted PBMCs, taken 4.4 years after starting antiretroviral therapy. All receptors derive from a woman between 45 and 60 years old with HIV. Both conserved end residues are part of each CDR3. The D gene is left open where the match is weak. Clone size is not always given. Where it is, it says once, few, many or a class for expanded clones.

TRBJ1-5 | TRBV5-6 | NA | TRBD1 | TGTGCCAGCAGCCAAGACAGGGGGCGCAGCAATCAGCCCCAGCATTTT | CASSQDRGRSNQPQHF
TRBJ2-7 | TRBV4-3 | once | TRBD1 | TGCGCCAGCAGCCAAGCCGAAGACAGGGGGCCTGACGAGCAGTACTTC | CASSQAEDRGPDEQYF
TRBJ1-4 | TRBV9 | NA | NA | TGTGCCAGCAGCGTAGGGGGGAGGATATCAGGAACTAATGAAAAACTGTTTTTT | CASSVGGRISGTNEKLFF
TRBJ2-7 | TRBV10-1 | once | TRBD1 | TGCGCCAGCAGTGAGGGCCCAGGGGGCGGTTACGAGCAGTACTTC | CASSEGPGGGYEQYF
TRBJ2-5 | TRBV4-2 | NA | NA | TGTGCCAGCAGCCAAGAAAGTTTTACAGGGTACCAAGAGACCCAGTACTTC | CASSQESFTGYQETQYF
TRBJ2-2 | TRBV4-1 | NA | TRBD1 | TGCGCCAGCAGCCGAGGACAGGGCGGGACCGGGGAGCTGTTTTTT | CASSRGQGGTGELFF
TRBJ1-6 | TRBV18 | NA | NA | TGTGCCAGCTCACCAGGTATCCTGTATAATTCACCCCTCCACTTT | CASSPGILYNSPLHF
TRBJ2-5 | TRBV14 | once | NA | TGTGCCAGCAGCCAAGTGCCTTCGATAGAGACCCAGTACTTC | CASSQVPSIETQYF
TRBJ1-6 | TRBV29-1 | NA | NA | TGCAGCGTTTCTGAGGGGACAAATTCACCCCTCCACTTT | CSVSEGTNSPLHF
TRBJ1-1 | TRBV10-3 | NA | NA | TGTGCCATCAGTGGGATTTTGGGGATGAACACTGAAGCTTTCTTT | CAISGILGMNTEAFF
TRBJ1-2 | TRBV5-5 | NA | NA | TGTGCCAGCAGCTTGGGAAAGGACTATGGCTACACCTTC | CASSLGKDYGYTF
TRBJ2-5 | TRBV6-6 | NA | NA | TGTGCCAGCAGTTACTCGACCGGACAAGAGACCCAGTACTTC | CASSYSTGQETQYF
TRBJ2-2 | TRBV2 | NA | NA | TGTGCCAGCAGTGAGGTCAGGGCTGGCGGGGAGCTGTTTTTT | CASSEVRAGGELFF
TRBJ2-6 | TRBV5-1 | NA | NA | TGCGCCAGCAGCTTTATGGTTTCGAGGTCTGGGGCCAACGTCCTGACTTTC | CASSFMVSRSGANVLTF
TRBJ2-2 | TRBV5-1 | NA | NA | TGCGCCAGCAGCCCGATGGGTTCCGGGGAGCTGTTTTTT | CASSPMGSGELFF
TRBJ1-6 | TRBV5-1 | NA | NA | TGCGCCAGCAGCTTGGAGGCAGGGAGAAGAGCCTCACCCCTCCACTTT | CASSLEAGRRASPLHF
TRBJ1-5 | TRBV5-1 | NA | TRBD1 | TGCGCCAGCAGGGTCGACAGGGGGAGTCAGCCCCAGCATTTT | CASRVDRGSQPQHF
TRBJ1-1 | TRBV18 | NA | NA | TGTGCCAGCTCACCACCTAAGGCAGGGGCGTCCACTGAAGCTTTCTTT | CASSPPKAGASTEAFF
TRBJ2-7 | TRBV4-3 | NA | NA | TGCGCCAGCAGCCAAAGCAGGATCTACGAGCAGTACTTC | CASSQSRIYEQYF
TRBJ2-7 | TRBV5-8 | NA | TRBD1 | TGTGCCAGCAGCCCCGCGGCGGGACAGGGGTTCGAGCAGTACTTC | CASSPAAGQGFEQYF
TRBJ1-1 | TRBV5-1 | NA | NA | TGCGCCAGCTCCCCCCGAGGGGACAACACTGAAGCTTTCTTT | CASSPRGDNTEAFF
TRBJ2-4 | TRBV11-2 | NA | NA | TGTGCCAGCAGCAGACTGGCGGACACGCCAGTAATTCAGTACTTC | CASSRLADTPVIQYF
TRBJ2-2 | TRBV6-6 | once | NA | TGTGCCAGCAGTTCCCCCTTAGGCCCCGGGGAGCTGTTTTTT | CASSSPLGPGELFF
TRBJ2-7 | TRBV5-8 | NA | TRBD1 | TGTGCCAGCAGCAGGCCGGGACAGATGAATTCCTACGAGCAGTACTTC | CASSRPGQMNSYEQYF
TRBJ2-5 | TRBV9 | NA | TRBD1 | TGTGCCAGCAGCGTAGGTCCAGGGGGCGTAGAGACCCAGTACTTC | CASSVGPGGVETQYF
TRBJ1-5 | TRBV7-9 | NA | NA | TGTGCCAGCAGCTTAGACGGAGGAGGCAATCAGCCCCAGCATTTT | CASSLDGGGNQPQHF
TRBJ1-2 | TRBV2 | NA | NA | TGTGCCAGCAGTGCTCCGGGACACTTCTATGGCTACACCTTC | CASSAPGHFYGYTF
TRBJ2-7 | TRBV6-5 | NA | TRBD2 | TGTGCCAGCAGTTCCCCCACCCGGACTAGCTACGAGCAGTACTTC | CASSSPTRTSYEQYF
TRBJ1-5 | TRBV18 | NA | NA | TGTGCCAGCTCCCGAGAAGGGGCGATCAATCAGCCCCAGCATTTT | CASSREGAINQPQHF
TRBJ2-5 | TRBV5-1 | NA | TRBD2 | TGCGCCAGCAGCTGGGGACTAGCGGTAGAGACCCAGTACTTC | CASSWGLAVETQYF
TRBJ1-1 | TRBV11-2 | NA | NA | TGTGCCAGCAGCTTAGATGGGGGGGGGAGTCACACTGAAGCTTTCTTT | CASSLDGGGSHTEAFF
TRBJ2-1 | TRBV4-2 | NA | TRBD2 | TGTGCCAGCAGCCTCACGGGACTAGCGGGGCGCAATGAGCAGTTCTTC | CASSLTGLAGRNEQFF
TRBJ2-1 | TRBV7-3 | once | NA | TGTGCCAGCAGCTTAACCTCCGGTGGTTACAATGAGCAGTTCTTC | CASSLTSGGYNEQFF
TRBJ2-5 | TRBV6-5 | NA | NA | TGTGCCAGCACCTCTAGAGTGGGGCAAGAGACCCAGTACTTC | CASTSRVGQETQYF
TRBJ1-5 | TRBV6-5 | NA | NA | TGTGCCACCCGTCCTCAGGGCAATCAGCCCCAGCATTTT | CATRPQGNQPQHF
TRBJ2-7 | TRBV6-6 | NA | NA | TGTGCCAGCAGTTACTCCCCGAGGTTCCCCTACGAGCAGTACTTC | CASSYSPRFPYEQYF
TRBJ2-3 | TRBV2 | NA | TRBD2 | TGTGCCAGCACCTTAGCGGGGACGCAGTATTTT | CASTLAGTQYF